This T cell receptor beta chain derives from a study of T cell repertoires in cytomegalovirus infection. Whole-study context: Indications of both CMV infection and matching HLA type were provided by public TCR beta signatures. Overall study results and limits: Clonotypes of TCR beta that were HLA-C-restricted and CMV-specific dominated the ex vivo response.

Turning to this clonotype: The antigen is undetermined.

V was clipped by 6 bases and J by 12 bases, with 20 bases between them. Germline CDR1 and CDR2: SNHLY and FYNNEI. This CDR3 is 13 amino acids long. Each CDR3 protein is one row after TCRdb ran MiXCR on the reads. The sample includes 100,000 to 150,000 distinct CDR3 sequences, more than 25% of them seen just once. The chain uses TRBV2 and TRBJ1-2; D might be TRBD1 (6 bases). The TCR originated in a human donor in good health (CMV status not recorded). Some clones in this sample may be carry-over from other donors' samples. Here the sequenced sample was CD8+ T cells from cultured PBMCs, taken from culture after CMV antigen stimulation. CDR3 residues: CASSPNRGQSDTF. Written as DNA, the CDR3 is TGTGCCAGCAGCCCTAATCGGGGGCAGTCCGACACCTTC.